This TCR beta chain was found in a study of memory CD4+ T cells and cytomegalovirus serostatus. Study information: This sample comes from healthy Belgian adults, under 10 CMV seropositive, 24 seronegative.

The V gene lost 6 bases and the J gene lost 3 bases, with 13 bases spanning the gap. This CDR3 region has 14 residues. In germline, CDR1 is MDHEN, CDR2 SYDVKM. The sort gate was single viable CD3+CD4+CD8-CD45RO+ cells for memory CD4+ T cells. Serum IgG to CMV pp150, pp28, p38 and p52 defined serostatus. Concerning this clone: Antigen specificity is unknown.

In the original workflow: After removing out-of-frame reads, approximately 2 million distinct TCRbeta sequences remained. The protocol was immunoSEQ multiplex PCR, while the TCRdb copy is restricted to in-frame clones and leaves out a portion. That table supplies the V and J calls and clone size; D and trimming were determined from the DNA. The sample records about 75,000 clones, 75% to 85% being singletons. Study observations and caveats: Repertoires predicted CMV serostatus with median bootstrapped AUC of about 0.95.

Sample: memory CD4+ T cells from blood. This clonotype was sampled from an adult in good health and CMV-seropositive. The V and J genes are TRBV28 and TRBJ2-3; no reliable D call. CDR3 region: CASSLVLVTDTQYF. The CDR3 nucleotides are TGTGCCAGCAGCCTCGTGTTGGTAACAGATACGCAGTATTTT. Complete variable domain (other parts from reference TRBV28 and TRBJ2-3): DVKVTQSSRYLVKRTGEKVFLECVQDMDHENMFWYRQDPGLGLRLIYFSYDVKMKEKGDIPEGYSVSREKKERFSLILESASTNQTSMYLCASSLVLVTDTQYFGPGTRLTVL.